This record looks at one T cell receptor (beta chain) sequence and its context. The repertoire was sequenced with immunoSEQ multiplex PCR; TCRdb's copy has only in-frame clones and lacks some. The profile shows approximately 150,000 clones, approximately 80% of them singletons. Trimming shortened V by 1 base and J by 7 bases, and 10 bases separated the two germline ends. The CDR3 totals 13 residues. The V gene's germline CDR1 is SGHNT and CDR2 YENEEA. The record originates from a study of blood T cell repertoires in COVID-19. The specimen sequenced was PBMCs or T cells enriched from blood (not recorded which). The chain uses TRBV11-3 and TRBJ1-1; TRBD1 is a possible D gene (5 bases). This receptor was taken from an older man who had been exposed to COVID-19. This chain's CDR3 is CASSLVGGSEAFF. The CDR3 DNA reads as TGTGCCAGCAGCTTAGTCGGGGGGAGTGAAGCTTTCTTT.